This TCR beta chain was documented in a study of beta chain features in type 1 diabetes. Expressed TCRB transcripts were sequenced because the isolated RNA had all been reverse transcribed beforehand. The data were produced by immunoSEQ multiplex PCR, yet TCRdb's version contains in-frame clones alone and is incomplete. In the table there are under 400,000 clones, 10% to 15% of which are singletons. CDR1 and CDR2 from the germline V gene are MNHEY and SVGAGI. V was pared by 6 bases and J by 4 bases, with 15 bases between. This CDR3 is built from 15 residues. The sequencing sample was made of naive CD4+ T cells from blood. The TCR originated in a man younger than 30 in good health. The chain couples TRBV6-5 to TRBJ1-4; maybe TRBD1 (6 bases). CDR3 in amino acids: CASSPSGRGNEKLFF. Written as DNA, the CDR3 is TGTGCCAGCAGCCCCAGCGGCAGGGGTAATGAAAAACTGTTTTTT.